These T cell receptor beta chains were read from a single sample in a study of regulatory T cells in long-lasting Graves disease. MiXCR was run by TCRdb on the multiplex PCR reads, yielding one entry per CDR3 protein. The data show 410,000 or so distinct CDR3 sequences, with more than 12% seen just once and 16% held by the top ten. This same sample was also taken into another study, of T cells in Graves' hyperthyroidism and ophthalmopathy.

The sequenced sample was peripheral blood mononuclear cells (PBMCs), obtained at new diagnosis, from a patient treated with antithyroid drugs. Receptor source: a woman aged 25 to 39 with Graves disease. Both conserved end residues are part of each CDR3. The order of the fields is CDR3 protein, CDR3 DNA, CDR3 length, J gene, V gene, D gene, clone size. The D gene is left open where the match is weak. Size values are once, few and many counts, or a class for expanded clones, and some rows have none.

CDR3: CASSGSRVPTEAFF
DNA: TGCGCCAGCAGTGGCTCCCGAGTACCCACTGAAGCTTTCTTT
length: 14
J: TRBJ1-1
V: TRBV10-1
D: NA
size: few

CDR3: CAWVRNTEAFF
DNA: TGTGCCTGGGTTCGGAACACTGAAGCTTTCTTT
length: 11
J: TRBJ1-1
V: TRBV30
D: NA
size: many

CDR3: CASSQGLASNNEQFF
DNA: TGTGCCAGCAGCCAAGGACTAGCGTCAAACAATGAGCAGTTCTTC
length: 15
J: TRBJ2-1
V: TRBV4-2
D: TRBD2
size: NA

CDR3: CAQGPPSNQPQHF
DNA: TGTGCCCAGGGTCCACCTAGCAATCAGCCCCAGCATTTT
length: 13
J: TRBJ1-5
V: TRBV27
D: NA
size: NA

CDR3: CSARDQSPPLNTEAFF
DNA: TGCAGTGCTAGAGATCAATCCCCCCCGTTGAACACTGAAGCTTTCTTT
length: 16
J: TRBJ1-1
V: TRBV20-1
D: NA
size: few

CDR3: CSVEDQGGEATQYF
DNA: TGCAGCGTTGAAGATCAGGGAGGGGAGGCGACCCAGTACTTC
length: 14
J: TRBJ2-5
V: TRBV29-1
D: TRBD2
size: many

CDR3: CSVPFGFLETQYF
DNA: TGCAGTGTCCCATTCGGATTTCTGGAGACCCAGTACTTC
length: 13
J: TRBJ2-5
V: TRBV20-1
D: NA
size: many

CDR3: CASSLWELGYEQYF
DNA: TGTGCCAGCAGCTTGTGGGAACTGGGCTACGAGCAGTACTTC
length: 14
J: TRBJ2-7
V: TRBV11-2
D: NA
size: many

CDR3: CASSLMRRERQETQYF
DNA: TGTGCCAGCAGTTTAATGAGGCGGGAGCGGCAAGAGACCCAGTACTTC
length: 16
J: TRBJ2-5
V: TRBV28
D: TRBD2
size: many

CDR3: CASSLGLERSYGYTF
DNA: TGTGCCAGCAGCCTGGGCCTGGAACGGAGCTATGGCTACACCTTC
length: 15
J: TRBJ1-2
V: TRBV5-6
D: NA
size: many

CDR3: CASRAGNGLDEAFF
DNA: TGTGCCAGCAGGGCAGGGAACGGGTTGGATGAAGCTTTCTTT
length: 14
J: TRBJ1-1
V: TRBV2
D: NA
size: many

CDR3: CAWTRDSNQPQHF
DNA: TGTGCCTGGACCCGGGATAGCAATCAGCCCCAGCATTTT
length: 13
J: TRBJ1-5
V: TRBV30
D: NA
size: NA

CDR3: CAWSVGRGRTEAFF
DNA: TGTGCCTGGAGTGTAGGTAGGGGGAGGACTGAAGCTTTCTTT
length: 14
J: TRBJ1-1
V: TRBV30
D: NA
size: many

CDR3: CASSLGPDREYQPQHF
DNA: TGCGCCAGCAGCTTGGGGCCTGACAGGGAGTATCAGCCCCAGCATTTT
length: 16
J: TRBJ1-5
V: TRBV5-1
D: TRBD1
size: many

CDR3: CSASRRETQYF
DNA: TGCAGTGCTAGTAGGCGGGAGACCCAGTACTTC
length: 11
J: TRBJ2-5
V: TRBV20-1
D: NA
size: NA

CDR3: CASSPPGLISPLHF
DNA: TGTGCCAGCAGTCCTCCTGGCCTTATTTCACCCCTCCACTTT
length: 14
J: TRBJ1-6
V: TRBV11-2
D: NA
size: NA

CDR3: CASSPPLAPHTGELFF
DNA: TGTGCCAGCTCACCACCCCTAGCGCCTCACACCGGGGAGCTGTTTTTT
length: 16
J: TRBJ2-2
V: TRBV18
D: NA
size: many

CDR3: CSARRGLNQPQHF
DNA: TGCAGTGCTAGGCGGGGACTCAATCAGCCCCAGCATTTT
length: 13
J: TRBJ1-5
V: TRBV20-1
D: NA
size: many

CDR3: CASSPGLAGVDEQFF
DNA: TGCGCCAGCAGCCCGGGACTAGCGGGAGTCGATGAGCAGTTCTTC
length: 15
J: TRBJ2-1
V: TRBV5-1
D: TRBD2
size: many

CDR3: CASEPGQYSYEQYF
DNA: TGTGCCAGCGAACCGGGACAGTACTCCTACGAGCAGTACTTC
length: 14
J: TRBJ2-7
V: TRBV6-1
D: TRBD1
size: many

CDR3: CASSQYGNTIYF
DNA: TGTGCCAGCAGCCAATATGGAAACACCATATATTTT
length: 12
J: TRBJ1-3
V: TRBV14
D: NA
size: NA

CDR3: CATSRTVGGYTF
DNA: TGTGCCACCAGCAGAACCGTGGGGGGCTACACCTTC
length: 12
J: TRBJ1-2
V: TRBV15
D: NA
size: NA

CDR3: CASGPGTGLWDTQYF
DNA: TGTGCTAGTGGTCCCGGGACAGGGCTTTGGGATACGCAGTATTTT
length: 15
J: TRBJ2-3
V: TRBV12-5
D: TRBD1
size: many

CDR3: CASSLEIAERFF
DNA: TGTGCCAGCAGCTTAGAGATAGCGGAGAGGTTCTTC
length: 12
J: TRBJ2-1
V: TRBV11-2
D: NA
size: NA

CDR3: CATSTRQGDQPQHF
DNA: TGTGCCACCAGCACCCGACAGGGTGACCAGCCCCAGCATTTT
length: 14
J: TRBJ1-5
V: TRBV15
D: TRBD1
size: few

CDR3: CSVDSGRDSYGYTF
DNA: TGCAGCGTTGATTCAGGCAGGGATAGCTATGGCTACACCTTC
length: 14
J: TRBJ1-2
V: TRBV29-1
D: NA
size: many

CDR3: CAWSLAGWDEQFF
DNA: TGTGCCTGGAGTCTAGCGGGATGGGATGAGCAGTTCTTC
length: 13
J: TRBJ2-1
V: TRBV30
D: TRBD2
size: many

CDR3: CASSLAGRGSYEQYF
DNA: TGTGCCAGTAGTCTCGCCGGGAGGGGCTCCTACGAGCAGTACTTC
length: 15
J: TRBJ2-7
V: TRBV19
D: TRBD2
size: few

CDR3: CASSWTGDTQYF
DNA: TGTGCCAGCAGCTGGACAGGGGATACGCAGTATTTT
length: 12
J: TRBJ2-3
V: TRBV9
D: TRBD1
size: many

CDR3: CASTTGWFSEAFF
DNA: TGTGCCAGCACGACAGGGTGGTTCTCTGAAGCTTTCTTT
length: 13
J: TRBJ1-1
V: TRBV19
D: TRBD1
size: few

CDR3: CASSKDRARETQYF
DNA: TGCGCCAGCAGTAAGGACAGAGCCAGGGAGACCCAGTACTTC
length: 14
J: TRBJ2-5
V: TRBV5-1
D: NA
size: NA